This entry concerns a single T cell receptor beta chain. This specimen belongs to a study of blood T cell repertoires in COVID-19. At the level of the study: Some COVID-19 samples were acute and others convalescent; all came from the United States, Italy and Spain.

TCRdb's table, derived via immunoSEQ multiplex PCR, lists solely in-frame clones and lacks some. The sample yields about 110,000 clones, about two thirds seen once. Germline loops: CDR1 SQVTM, CDR2 ANQGSEA. CDR3 size: 14 residues. V was trimmed by 1 base and J by 0 bases, leaving 10 bases between them. J is TRBJ2-7 and V is TRBV29-1; possible D gene TRBD1, 6 bases. Sequenced input: peripheral blood. The receptor's source is a human donor with acute or convalescent COVID-19. The donor label of this sample is uncertain. DNA for the CDR3: TGCAGCGTTGAAGGACAGGAAAGCTCCTACGAGCAGTACTTC. Amino acids: CSVEGQESSYEQYF.